The clone carrying this T cell receptor beta chain was recorded many times. The sequence runs out 3 residues before the end of the CDR3; the remainder is reconstructed from the germline J gene. This entry belongs to a study of T cell clonality in common variable immunodeficiency. Generated by immunoSEQ multiplex PCR, the TCRdb table keeps only in-frame clones and is missing some. The record shows roughly 32,000 clones for this sample, with no singletons present. CDR3 size: 15 residues. Germline V gene sequence: CDR1 SGHAT, CDR2 FQNNGV. With 1 base removed from V and 3 bases from J, the gap between germline ends came to 9 bases.

The J gene is TRBJ1-4, the V gene TRBV11-2; TRBD1 might be the D (5 bases). This TCR was recovered from a person aged 18 to 75 in good health. The specimen was peripheral blood mononuclear cells. CDR3: CASSLGGQPNEKLFF. CDR3 DNA, as far as it was read: TGTGCCAGCAGCTTAGGGGGCCAGCCTAATGAAAAA.